These 18 T cell receptor beta chains were sequenced from one sample in a study of radiation and T cells in renal cell carcinoma (dated by TCRdb to the early 2020s). The time point label, as the study defines it: tumor resected at nephrectomy. Read against the paper, the sample's treatment or condition label means: treatment-naive control, cytoreductive nephrectomy. Library preparation was by the immunoSEQ multiplex PCR assay. What TCRdb holds here is the immuneACCESS table cut down to in-frame rearrangements. Part of the clones is not present; checked against another copy, under half of the missing clones reflect an unresolved V gene, and the others are unexplained. The sample contains some 20,000 clones, about three fifths of them found a single time. Approximately 30% of the sample comes from the top ten. This specimen consisted of tumor tissue, obtained from a patient whose treatment was nephrectomy without radiotherapy. Every receptor here comes from a man over 45 with renal cell carcinoma.

V usage is TRBV6-1 and J usage is TRBJ2-7, with 8 bases lining up with TRBD1. Germline loops: CDR1 MNHNS, CDR2 SASEGT. The CDR3 covers 14 residues. The ends lost 5 bases at V and 5 bases at J; junction bases unmatched: 8. The CDR3 region has the DNA TGTGCCAGCAGTCTGACAGGGGCGGTCAACGAGCAGTACTTC. Its translation is CASSLTGAVNEQYF.

In this sample, this clone turned up a few times. This chain uses TRBV28 with TRBJ1-4; D is ambiguous. Trimming cost V 0 bases and J 3 bases, with 2 bases left between them. Germline CDR1 and CDR2: MDHEN and SYDVKM. The CDR3 is 13 residues long. The CDR3 here is CASSLWANEKLFF. CDR3 coding DNA: TGTGCCAGCAGTTTATGGGCTAATGAAAAACTGTTTTTT.

The chain joins TRBV6-1 to TRBJ2-2; D call uncertain. This CDR3 is built from 14 residues. Germline V gives CDR1 MNHNS, CDR2 SASEGT. The V end lost 5 bases, the J end lost 0 bases, and 7 bases lay between the germline ends. The CDR3 loop is CASSKQANTGELFF. CDR3 DNA: TGTGCCAGCAGTAAACAAGCGAACACCGGGGAGCTGTTTTTT.

This rearrangement joins TRBV19 to TRBJ2-1; D call uncertain. CDR1 is LNHDA, CDR2 SQIVND, per germline (reference sequence). This CDR3 is 14 amino acids long. V was cut by 5 bases and J by 7 bases, with 15 bases left in between. The CDR3 DNA reads TGTGCCAGTAGTGGAGACTTGGGGTGGAATGAGCAGTTCTTC. Protein: CASSGDLGWNEQFF.

This clone was counted a single time. CDR3 sequence: CASRLRGREKLFF. The CDR3 DNA follows: TGTGCCAGCAGGCTAAGGGGTCGTGAAAAACTGTTTTTT. This sequence joins TRBV7-9 and TRBJ1-4; possible D gene TRBD1, 5 bases. Trimming took 6 bases from V and 7 from J, leaving 12 bases between them. The CDR3 is 13 amino acids. The germline CDR1 and CDR2 sequences are SEHNR and FQNEAQ (reference sequence).

The gene calls are TRBV30 and TRBJ1-2; D not certain. This CDR3 comprises 10 residues. Germline V CDR1 and CDR2: GTSNPN, SVGIG (reference sequence). V shed 5 bases and J shed 8 bases, with 9 bases lying between them. The CDR3 spells CAWGRWGYTF. The CDR3 region has the DNA TGTGCCTGGGGTCGGTGGGGCTACACCTTC. The whole variable domain, remainder taken from reference TRBV30 and TRBJ1-2, is SQTIHQWPATLVQPVGSPLSLECTVEGTSNPNLYWYRQAAGRGLQLLFYSVGIGQISSEVPQNLSASRPQDRQFILSSKKLLLSDSGFYLCAWGRWGYTFGSGTRLTVV.

The chain links TRBV5-4 to TRBJ1-5; a weak D match, TRBD1 (6 bases). This CDR3 region has 15 residues. Trimming left V 4 bases short and J 4 bases short, with 15 bases between. In germline, CDR1 is SGHNT, CDR2 YYREEE (reference sequence). The CDR3 region is CASSGTPGRNQPQHF. CDR3 sequence (DNA): TGTGCCAGCAGCGGGACACCAGGTCGAAATCAGCCCCAGCATTTT.

V gene TRBV11-1 combines with J gene TRBJ1-5, with D unresolved. This CDR3 has 13 amino acids. With 2 bases removed from V and 3 bases from J, the gap between germline ends came to 5 bases. Germline assignment: CDR1 SGHAT and CDR2 FQDESV (reference sequence). CDR3 residues: CASSLSYNQPQHF. CDR3 bases: TGTGCCAGCAGCTTAAGTTACAATCAGCCCCAGCATTTT. The variable domain in full, with the rest retrieved from reference TRBV11-1 and TRBJ1-5, is EAEVAQSPRYKITEKSQAVAFWCDPISGHATLYWYRQILGQGPELLVQFQDESVVDDSQLPKDRFSAERLKGVDSTLKIQPAELGDSAMYLCASSLSYNQPQHFGDGTRLSIL.

This clone was counted only a few times. The genes are TRBV7-2 and TRBJ2-7; 7 nucleotides line up with TRBD2. V shed 6 bases, J shed 3 bases, and the junction held 5 bases outside the gene matches. This CDR3 is 13 amino acids long. Germline assignment: CDR1 SGHTA and CDR2 FQGNSA. The CDR3 sequence is CASSASSGYEQYF. The CDR3 DNA reads TGTGCCAGCAGTGCCTCTAGCGGCTACGAGCAGTACTTC.

This clone was seen more than once but under ten times. The chain links TRBV5-4 to TRBJ2-5; D is unresolved. The CDR3 consists of 13 residues. The V end was cut by 7 bases, the J end by 3 bases, with 13 bases between. Germline values: CDR1 SGHNT, CDR2 YYREEE (reference sequence). The CDR3 reads CASCKGGEETQYF. The CDR3 DNA sequence: TGTGCCAGCTGTAAAGGTGGGGAAGAGACCCAGTACTTC.

This rearrangement joins TRBV6-5 to TRBJ2-7; 10 nucleotides align to TRBD1. With V trimmed by 8 bases and J by 4 bases, 11 bases remained unmatched. This CDR3 comprises 15 residues. The germline V gene has CDR1 MNHEY and CDR2 SVGAGI. In nucleotides, the CDR3 is TGTGCCAGCTCCATGGGGGGGACAGGGGTGTACGAGCAGTACTTC. This translates into CASSMGGTGVYEQYF.

This chain links TRBV2 with TRBJ1-2; D not resolved. The CDR3 sequence is 12 residues long. V lost 6 bases, J lost 8 bases, and 13 bases lay in between. Looked up from germline, CDR1 is SNHLY and CDR2 is FYNNEI. This CDR3 reads CASSRASEGYTF. The CDR3 DNA reads TGTGCCAGCAGCCGGGCCTCGGAGGGCTACACCTTC.

The chain carries TRBV6-5 and TRBJ1-5; no definite D call. The CDR3 loop spans 14 amino acids. Germline values: CDR1 MNHEY, CDR2 SVGAGI. The V gene lost 3 bases and the J gene lost 4 bases, with 10 bases spanning the gap. CDR3 in amino acids: CASSYTQQNQPQHF. The CDR3 DNA is TGTGCCAGCAGTTATACCCAGCAAAATCAGCCCCAGCATTTT.

By share, this clone ranks as medium-sized. V gene TRBV19 combines with J gene TRBJ1-1, with D unclear. Germline V lookup: CDR1 LNHDA, CDR2 SQIVND (reference sequence). The CDR3 is made up of 11 amino acids. V was shortened by 4 bases and J by 5 bases, with 5 bases between the two germline ends. The CDR3 region is CASSTGTEAFF. The CDR3 nucleotides are TGTGCCAGTAGTACGGGGACTGAAGCTTTCTTT.

J is TRBJ2-3 and V is TRBV4-3; no reliable D call. CDR3 length: 16 amino acids. The ends were cut back, 0 bases at V and 2 bases at J, with 12 bases in the middle. Germline V gene sequence: CDR1 LGHNA, CDR2 YSLEER. CDR3 in amino acids: CASSQDKATYTDTQYF. The CDR3 nucleotides read TGCGCCAGCAGCCAAGATAAGGCGACCTACACAGATACGCAGTATTTT.

This clone turned up a few times. V usage is TRBV30 and J usage is TRBJ1-5; D remains ambiguous. Trimming cost V 1 base and J 2 bases, with 6 bases left between them. Germline V gives CDR1 GTSNPN, CDR2 SVGIG (reference sequence). This CDR3 region has 13 residues. The CDR3 bases are TGTGCCTGGAGTGGGCAAGGCAATCAGCCCCAGCATTTT. It encodes CAWSGQGNQPQHF.

The chain uses TRBV5-4 and TRBJ1-4; D not resolved. Germline V CDR1 and CDR2: SGHNT, YYREEE (reference sequence). The CDR3 contains 14 residues. Trimming removed 4 bases at V and 6 bases at J, with 13 bases between. CDR3: CASSQESADEKLFF. CDR3 sequence (DNA): TGTGCCAGCAGCCAAGAATCGGCAGATGAAAAACTGTTTTTT. The whole variable domain, filled in from reference TRBV5-4 and TRBJ1-4, reads ETGVTQSPTHLIKTRGQQVTLRCSSQSGHNTVSWYQQALGQGPQFIFQYYREEENGRGNFPPRFSGLQFPNYSSELNVNALELDDSALYLCASSQESADEKLFFGSGTQLSVL.

V is TRBV30 and J is TRBJ1-4; D gene ambiguous. Germline CDR1 reads GTSNPN; CDR2 reads SVGIG (reference sequence). V shed 5 bases and J shed 8 bases, with 9 bases lying between them. CDR3 length equals 11 residues. The CDR3 nucleotides are TGTGCCTGGGGACGTCAGGAAAAACTGTTTTTT. Protein: CAWGRQEKLFF.